The rows below give T cell receptor beta chains drawn from one sample of a study of T-cell reconstitution after alpha-beta-depleted transplantation in children. TCRdb fed the PCR reads into MiXCR, producing one record per CDR3 protein. The sample shows 500,000 or so distinct CDR3 sequences, approximately 29% of them seen only once. The sequenced sample was PBMCs from the stem cell graft donor, obtained from the stem cell graft. The receptors come from a human donor who donated a stem cell graft to a child with aplastic anemia. The CDR3 runs from the conserved cysteine through the conserved F or W. D genes are given only for firm matches. Size values are once, few and many counts, or a class for expanded clones, and some rows have none.

TGTGCCAGCAGTTTAGCTCTAGGACAGGGGGCTTATCATGAGCAGTTCTTC	CASSLALGQGAYHEQFF	TRBD1	.	TRBV12-3/TRBV12-4	TRBJ2-1
TGTGCCAGTTATTCCAATGAGCAGTTCTTC	CASYSNEQFF	.	few	TRBV12-3/TRBV12-4	TRBJ2-1
TGTGCCATCAAGACCGGGACAGGGGAGTGGAACACTGAAGCTTTCTTT	CAIKTGTGEWNTEAFF	TRBD1	.	TRBV10-3	TRBJ1-1
TGTGCCACCAGTGATACTAGCGGGAGAAGCTCCTACAATGAGCAGTTCTTC	CATSDTSGRSSYNEQFF	TRBD2	.	TRBV24-1	TRBJ2-1
TGCGCCAGCAGCCAAGGGAGACAGGGAGAGACCCAGTACTTC	CASSQGRQGETQYF	TRBD1	.	TRBV4-3	TRBJ2-5
TGTGCCATCAGGGGAACAGGGAGTAACACTGAAGCTTTCTTT	CAIRGTGSNTEAFF	.	.	TRBV10-3	TRBJ1-1
TGTGCCAGCAGCTTAGGGTCCCTTAGCTCCTACGAGCAGTACTTC	CASSLGSLSSYEQYF	.	.	TRBV7-2	TRBJ2-7
TGTGCCAGCAGTCTCAGACTGGGGAGTTCGACAGATACGCAGTATTTT	CASSLRLGSSTDTQYF	.	.	TRBV27	TRBJ2-3
TGCAGCGCCAAGACAGGGCCGAACACTGAAGCTTTCTTT	CSAKTGPNTEAFF	TRBD1	few	TRBV29-1	TRBJ1-1
TGCAGTCCCCAGACGGGCGGCAGGGGCGTCGACGGCTACACCTTC	CSPQTGGRGVDGYTF	.	many	TRBV20-1	TRBJ1-2
TGCAGCGTTCTCTGGGAAGAGACCCAGTACTTC	CSVLWEETQYF	.	.	TRBV29-1	TRBJ2-5
TGTGCCAGCAGTGGACAGGGAATTGGCTACACCTTC	CASSGQGIGYTF	TRBD1	few	TRBV6-5	TRBJ1-2
TGTGCCAGCAGCTCCGTACCAGGGGAAAGCGAGCAGTACTTC	CASSSVPGESEQYF	.	few	TRBV7-2	TRBJ2-7
TGTGCCAGCAGGACTGGACAGGGGCGCTACAATGAGCAGTTCTTC	CASRTGQGRYNEQFF	TRBD1	.	TRBV28	TRBJ2-1
TGTGCCAGCAGGCAGGGACAGGGGGGGGCCGGGGAGCTGTTTTTT	CASRQGQGGAGELFF	TRBD1	.	TRBV7-2	TRBJ2-2
TGTGCCAGCAGCGTGTCCGGGACGGCCGCTAACTATGGCTACACCTTC	CASSVSGTAANYGYTF	.	few	TRBV9	TRBJ1-2
TGTGCCAGTAAAGGAACAGGGGGCACTGAAGCTTTCTTT	CASKGTGGTEAFF	TRBD1	.	TRBV25-1	TRBJ1-1